This is a list of T cell receptor beta chains from one sample in a study of blood T cell repertoires in COVID-19. Libraries were prepared by immunoSEQ multiplex PCR; TCRdb keeps only in-frame clonotypes and omits some of them. The top ten clones hold about 1.7% of a sample with fewer than 400,000 clones, under 90% of them seen once. Sequences were obtained from peripheral blood. These receptors were obtained from a woman between 25 and 40 years old with COVID-19, enrolled during active disease. Each CDR3 is given with its conserved first and last residue. A D gene is named only where the DNA matches it firmly. Not every row has a clone size; where given, it reads once, few, many or a size class.

once	NA	TRBV2	TRBJ1-2	CASSEAEGSSGYTF	TGTGCCAGCAGTGAAGCGGAGGGATCTAGCGGCTACACCTTC
many	NA	TRBV6-6	TRBJ1-1	CASSWGRSGTEAFF	TGTGCCAGCAGTTGGGGCCGATCCGGCACTGAAGCTTTCTTT
few	NA	TRBV7-2	TRBJ1-1	CASSLAVGGDEAFF	TGTGCCAGCAGCTTAGCGGTAGGGGGGGACGAAGCTTTCTTT
NA	TRBD2	TRBV4-2	TRBJ2-7	CASSPTQSRGEQYF	TGTGCCAGCAGCCCTACCCAATCGCGGGGGGAGCAGTACTTC
NA	TRBD1	TRBV2	TRBJ1-2	CATYGDSLEGYTF	TGTGCCACTTACGGGGACAGCCTAGAGGGCTACACCTTC
NA	TRBD1	TRBV27	TRBJ2-3	CASSPGQIPDTQYF	TGTGCCAGCAGTCCGGGACAGATACCAGATACGCAGTATTTT
NA	TRBD1	TRBV14	TRBJ1-3	CASSQDEAGQGNSGNTIYF	TGTGCCAGCAGCCAAGATGAAGCCGGACAGGGAAACTCTGGAAACACCATATATTTT
NA	TRBD2	TRBV5-4	TRBJ2-2	CASSPGLAGTANTGELFF	TGTGCCAGCAGCCCGGGACTAGCGGGGACCGCGAACACCGGGGAGCTGTTTTTT
once	TRBD1	TRBV18	TRBJ1-2	CASSRGQGDGYTF	TGTGCCAGCTCACGAGGACAGGGCGATGGCTACACCTTC
NA	NA	TRBV5-8	TRBJ2-1	CATDQWNEQFF	TGTGCCACCGATCAGTGGAATGAGCAGTTCTTC
NA	NA	TRBV6-5	TRBJ2-7	CASIRRGSASYEQYF	TGTGCCAGCATTAGGCGGGGCAGCGCAAGTTACGAGCAGTACTTC
NA	NA	TRBV5-1	TRBJ2-3	CASSSSSADTQYF	TGCGCCAGCAGCTCATCTAGCGCGGATACGCAGTATTTT
NA	TRBD2	TRBV4-3	TRBJ2-3	CASSQESGAGGADTQYF	TGCGCCAGCAGCCAAGAGAGTGGAGCGGGGGGAGCAGATACGCAGTATTTT